The 17 T cell receptor beta chains below come from one sample, sequenced in a study of T cell responses to AZD1222 COVID-19 vaccine. Here immunoSEQ multiplex PCR was the method, and the copy in TCRdb shows in-frame clones only, minus some. The table shows 170,000 or so clones, with about 93% occurring only once. Sequencing was performed on peripheral blood, taken 28 days after the second dose of the MenACWY control vaccine. These receptors all stem from an adult who received the MenACWY meningococcal vaccine as a control.

A note on this clone: Its ends do not fully match the called genes, so a read error is possible. The rearrangement joins TRBV7-7 to TRBJ2-1; 9 nucleotides line up with TRBD1. The CDR3 is 14 residues long. The V gene's germline CDR1 is SSHAT and CDR2 FNYEAQ (reference sequence). This CDR3 is CASSTGGASNEQFF. The DNA of the CDR3 is TGTGCTAGCAGCACAGGGGGCGCGTCAAATGAGCAGTTCTTC.

This clone was counted once. The gene calls are TRBV18 and TRBJ2-1; 11 nucleotides line up with TRBD2. This CDR3 comprises 17 residues. Germline V CDR1 and CDR2: KGHSH, LQKENI. The J segment lost 10 bases and the V segment lost 1 base, leaving 12 bases of the junction unmatched. As DNA, the CDR3 is TGTGCCAGCTCACCACGCGGGATAGCGGGGGGGGCAGGAGAGCAGTTCTTC. It encodes CASSPRGIAGGAGEQFF. Variable domain in full (rest from reference TRBV18 and TRBJ2-1): NAGVMQNPRHLVRRRGQEARLRCSPMKGHSHVYWYRQLPEEGLKFMVYLQKENIIDESGMPKERFSAEFPKEGPSILRIQQVVRGDSAAYFCASSPRGIAGGAGEQFFGPGTRLTVL.

This clone was observed once. The chain is built from TRBV27 and TRBJ2-6; possible D gene TRBD1, 5 bases. Germline values: CDR1 MNHEY, CDR2 SMNVEV (reference sequence). Trimming shortened V by 6 bases and J by 0 bases, and 15 bases separated the two germline ends. CDR3 size: 17 residues. This chain's CDR3 is CASRTAYLLSGANVLTF. The DNA for the CDR3 is TGTGCCAGCAGGACAGCCTACCTCCTCTCTGGGGCCAACGTCCTGACTTTC.

The V and J genes are TRBV19 and TRBJ1-1, with D possibly TRBD1 on 5 matching bases. V was shortened by 10 bases and J by 1 base, with 13 bases between the two germline ends. Per the germline V gene, CDR1 is LNHDA and CDR2 is SQIVND (reference sequence). The CDR3 sequence is 13 residues long. This chain's CDR3 is CATSAGRNTEAFF. CDR3 coding DNA: TGTGCCACCTCGGCAGGGAGGAACACTGAAGCTTTCTTT.

This chain joins TRBV7-2 and TRBJ1-1; D uncertain. Per germline, CDR1 SGHTA and CDR2 FQGNSA. This CDR3 spans 12 amino acids. Trimming removed 1 base at V and 7 bases at J, with 7 bases between. The CDR3 DNA follows: TGTGCCAGCAGCTTAGTTTTGGTTGAAGCTTTCTTT. This translates into CASSLVLVEAFF.

This chain connects TRBV19 to TRBJ1-5; D is unresolved. Looked up from germline, CDR1 is LNHDA and CDR2 is SQIVND (reference sequence). This CDR3 has 14 residues. V dropped 11 bases and J dropped 0 bases, with 14 bases sitting between them. The CDR3 bases are TGTGCCGTCGGGCGGGTTGATAGCAATCAGCCCCAGCATTTT. This codes for CAVGRVDSNQPQHF.

The CDR3 protein is CASSPGGQGFSYGYTF. The CDR3 DNA is TGTGCCAGCAGTCCGGGGGGCCAGGGATTCTCCTATGGCTACACCTTC. The V and J genes are TRBV28 and TRBJ1-2, with D perhaps matching TRBD1 (6 bases). The CDR3 runs 16 residues. The germline V gene has CDR1 MDHEN and CDR2 SYDVKM. With 5 bases removed from V and 4 bases from J, the gap between germline ends came to 20 bases.

This clone came up once. This sequence joins TRBV11-2 and TRBJ1-1, with D possibly TRBD1 on 6 matching bases. Per germline, CDR1 SGHAT and CDR2 FQNNGV. V was trimmed by 4 bases and J by 4 bases, leaving 19 bases between them. The CDR3 has 16 amino acids. CDR3 sequence reads: CASSSLWGGRGTEAFF. CDR3 DNA sequence: TGTGCCAGCAGCTCCCTATGGGGGGGCAGGGGCACTGAAGCTTTCTTT.

This chain joins TRBV6-1 and TRBJ1-2; D might be TRBD1 (5 bases). The CDR3 spans 16 residues. Trimming left V 0 bases short and J 0 bases short, with 11 bases between. Germline CDR1 reads MNHNS; CDR2 reads SASEGT. The CDR3 DNA reads as TGTGCCAGCAGTGAAGCTCCAGGGATAGCTAACTATGGCTACACCTTC. Translated, it gives CASSEAPGIANYGYTF.

The rearrangement joins TRBV29-1 to TRBJ1-2; D is ambiguous. The CDR3 covers 13 residues. Germline V lookup: CDR1 SQVTM, CDR2 ANQGSEA. V lost 0 bases to trimming and J lost 2 bases, with 7 bases between them. The DNA of the CDR3 is TGCAGCGTTGAAGATCGGCAGAACTATGGCTACACCTTC. Translation: CSVEDRQNYGYTF.

This clone was counted a single time. This chain links TRBV3-1 (or the pseudogene TRBV3-2) with TRBJ1-1; 12 bases agree with TRBD1. The CDR3 sequence is 18 residues long. The V gene's germline CDR1 is LGHDT and CDR2 YNNKEL (reference sequence). Losses at the gene ends were 2 bases for V and 10 bases for J; bases not matched to a gene: 17. The CDR3 here is CASSQPDQVWGQGARAFF. The DNA for the CDR3 is TGTGCCAGCAGCCAACCTGATCAGGTTTGGGGACAGGGGGCGAGAGCTTTCTTT.

This CDR3 is CATSRDYGKTSPLHF. CDR3 sequence (DNA): TGTGCCACCAGCAGAGATTACGGGAAGACTTCACCCCTCCACTTT. This chain links TRBV15 with TRBJ1-6; D gene unclear. V was shortened by 0 bases and J by 9 bases, with 12 bases between the two germline ends. This CDR3 is built from 15 residues. CDR1 is LNHNV, CDR2 YYDKDF, per germline (reference sequence).

This rearrangement joins TRBV6-5 to TRBJ1-4; tentative D call: TRBD1 (5 bases). The CDR3 covers 16 residues. Germline CDR1 is MNHEY and CDR2 is SVGAGI. V gave up 0 bases and J gave up 5 bases, with 13 bases separating them. The CDR3 DNA reads as TGTGCCAGCAGTTACTCCCAACGGGCAGGGAATGAAAAACTGTTTTTT. Protein product: CASSYSQRAGNEKLFF.

The gene calls are TRBV21-1 and TRBJ1-6; the tabulated D call, TRBD1, remains unverified against the DNA. TRBV21-1 counts as a pseudogene. The length of the CDR3 is 13 residues. The CDR3 sequence is CASTHRFKTPLHF. The CDR3 DNA sequence: TGTGCCAGCACCCACAGGTTCAAGACACCCCTCCACTTT.

V is TRBV29-1 and J is TRBJ1-4; TRBD1 aligns across 10 bases. Trimming cost V 7 bases and J 1 base; bases outside gene matches: 3. Looked up from germline, CDR1 is SQVTM and CDR2 is ANQGSEA. This CDR3 has 14 residues. The CDR3 is CSGGTGVTNEKLFF. Written as DNA, the CDR3 is TGCAGCGGCGGGACAGGGGTAACTAATGAAAAACTGTTTTTT.

J is TRBJ2-3 and V is TRBV28, with a tentative D call TRBD2 (6 bases). Trimming stripped 3 bases from V and 1 base from J, with 17 bases between. The CDR3 extends over 17 amino acids. The germline V gene encodes CDR1 MDHEN and CDR2 SYDVKM. CDR3 bases: TGTGCCAGCAGTTTGGCGGGCGGGATACGGGGCACAGATACGCAGTATTTT. Amino acid sequence: CASSLAGGIRGTDTQYF.

This rearrangement joins TRBV14 to TRBJ1-1; D remains ambiguous. The CDR3 length is 13 residues. Germline V gene data show CDR1 as SGHDN and CDR2 as FVKESK. The germline V and J ends were trimmed by 5 bases and 0 bases, with 7 bases remaining between them. The DNA of the CDR3 is TGTGCCAGCAGCAGGGCTCTGAACACTGAAGCTTTCTTT. Protein product: CASSRALNTEAFF.